This TCR beta chain originates from a study of metastatic and nonmetastatic thyroid tumors (dated by TCRdb to 2020 to 2022). Regarding the complete study: Repertoires were compared across peripheral blood and tumor or nodule tissue samples from malignant and benign thyroid patients.

The germline V gene provides CDR1 MNHNS and CDR2 SASEGT. The V end loses 10 bases and the J end loses 5 bases, and a stretch of 11 bases separates them. The CDR3 spans 11 residues, from the cysteine through the phenylalanine. The sequence is cut down to CDR3 DNA, 33 bases in frame from base 1. What the work shows at the level of the full study, not this receptor alone: In both blood and tumor samples, malignant tumors were reported to have significantly higher TCR beta diversity than benign nodules.

The method was PCR. The sample was run on an Illumina HiSeq 4000. High-throughput sequencing was used to profile the CDR3 region of the TCR beta-chain in every patient. From the authors' description of their analysis: Drawing on CDR3 differences between clinicopathological groups, the researchers built a classifier meant to tell apart patients with distant-metastatic papillary thyroid cancer. To measure repertoire diversity the researchers used the Shannon index, while the Morisita-Horn index served to gauge how similar the tumor and blood repertoires were. TCRdb reworked the public reads: Q25 trimming with fastp, MiXCR clone assembly, productive beta chains retained. TCRdb's processing, not the authors', yielded these V and J calls. The sample table holds about 47,000 clones, of which about 25% were seen once. The ten largest account for around 3% of the sample. Before undergoing thyroid surgery, none of the patients had been given any kind of treatment. Using T-cell receptor beta sequencing, the researchers looked back retrospectively at clinical samples from patients, gathered between about 2012 and 2019.

This clone was seen a few times. No antigen is known for it. No clone much larger than this one lies a single base away; base qualities are absent. The specimen sequenced was blood. The chain was built from TRBV6-1 and TRBJ1-2; a confident D gene designation cannot be given. This receptor was identified in a male donor with papillary thyroid cancer or a benign thyroid nodule (not recorded which). Some clones in this sample may be carry-over from other donors' samples. The nucleotide sequence is given as TGTGCCACAAAAGGGCCGTATGGCTACACCTTC. Its protein product is CATKGPYGYTF.